The sequence of this TCR beta chain was determined in a study of CD8+ T cells in alopecia areata listed by TCRdb under 2018. Regarding the research as a whole: Treated patients were enrolled in an open-label pilot trial of oral tofacitinib, 5 to 10 mg twice daily, for moderate-to-severe alopecia areata. On the human side, TCRbeta sequencing was run on scalp tissue and on sorted CD4+ and CD8+ peripheral blood T cells from healthy controls and from alopecia areata patients with either patchy or totalis/universalis disease. RNA was extracted with the PAXgene miRNA kit for fixed scalp, the miRNeasy kit for PBMCs, and the RNeasy kit for mouse skin. Scalp clonality was compared across normal scalp (n=4), patchy alopecia areata scalp (n=8), and alopecia totalis/universalis scalp (n=8). In both human patients and the C3H/HeJ mouse model, the study applied high-throughput TCRbeta sequencing to look at T cell clonal expansion in alopecia areata. Patients received tofacitinib for 6 to 18 months and were then followed off drug for 6 months to check for delayed response and recurrence. Tofacitinib-treated patients had biopsies at baseline and at 4 and 24 weeks of treatment, with a later scalp biopsy in several patients. TCRbeta CDR3 regions were amplified by immunoSEQ multiplex PCR with 35 Vbeta forward and 13 Jbeta reverse primers.

About this clone: Its antigen target is currently unknown. The sample holds no much larger clone one base away, and base qualities are not on file.

What the work shows at the level of the full study, not this receptor alone: Compared with mice, TCR sequences shared between patients were less clear, possibly partly because of HLA diversity across the patient population. Compared with normal scalp, lesional scalp, particularly in alopecia totalis/universalis, had higher clonality and more expanded CD8+ clones, which suggests antigenic drive. Unlike mouse skin, where gammadelta T cells dominate, normal human skin contains resident alphabeta T cells that get sequenced too, which complicates analysis of the scalp TCR repertoire.

The time point label, as the study defines it: baseline before oral tofacitinib. Peripheral blood and lesional scalp punch biopsies were obtained from patients with alopecia areata. After PBMCs were isolated by density centrifugation and stained for CD3, CD4 and CD8, a FACSAria was used to sort CD4+ and CD8+ T cells. Libraries were made using the immunoSEQ multiplex PCR assay. RNA was extracted from all samples and reverse transcribed into cDNA as template for TCR sequencing. First-strand cDNA was synthesized with SuperScript III using a 2:1 mix of oligo-dT and random hexamers. A synthetic immune receptor repertoire was used to gauge amplification bias, and whatever bias remained was removed computationally. The original pipeline was this. Raw reads were preprocessed to remove errors, and CDR3 was defined according to IMGT conventions as the region from the conserved cysteine to phenylalanine. Clonality was calculated as 1 minus Shannon entropy normalized by log2 of the number of productive unique TCRs. Whether scalp clones were CD4 or CD8 was inferred by matching scalp TCRbeta sequences against CD4 and CD8 repertoires sorted from blood. As stored in TCRdb, this immuneACCESS dataset retains in-frame rearrangements with V and J assigned. A fraction of the clones does not appear; measured against another copy, unresolved V genes explain less than half of the discrepancy, and the remainder lacks a known reason. V and J calls and clone size are given by that table; D and trimming were obtained from the DNA. This sample gives about 180,000 clones in total; over 50% of them show up just once. The ten biggest clones cover approximately 14% of the sample.

From its cysteine to its phenylalanine, the CDR3 spans 11 amino acids. Only the CDR3 DNA stays, 33 bases, in frame from base 1. Relative to germline, V is 3 bases shorter and J is 14 bases shorter, with 13 bases between their ends. Sequences SNHLY (CDR1) and FYNNEI (CDR2) are obtained from the germline V gene. Recombination linked TRBV2 to TRBJ1-2, with the D gene call left open. The specimen was CD4+ T cells sorted from blood, collected at week 0. This TCR was recovered from a human donor with alopecia areata. The CDR3 protein sequence reads: CASSDMVLETF. The DNA reads as follows: TGTGCCAGCAGTGATATGGTTCTGGAAACCTTC.